This is a list of T cell receptor beta chains from one sample in a study of cytomegalovirus exposure and HLA in healthy donors. Generated by immunoSEQ multiplex PCR, the TCRdb table keeps only in-frame clones and is missing some. This table has around 150,000 clones, 70% to 90% appearing once. Sequenced: PBMCs. The receptors originated from a man aged 18 to 30 in good health and CMV-seropositive. CDR3s include the opening cysteine and the closing phenylalanine or tryptophan. The D gene is left open where the match is weak. Clone sizes are given selectively: once, few, many, or a class where the clone is expanded.

TRBJ2-5,NA,NA,TRBV9,CASSVVGGETQYF,TGTGCCAGCAGCGTAGTAGGGGGAGAGACCCAGTACTTC
TRBJ2-7,NA,NA,TRBV6-5,CASRKQVPSYEQYF,TGTGCCAGCAGAAAACAGGTTCCCTCCTACGAGCAGTACTTC
TRBJ1-3,NA,TRBD1,TRBV5-8,CASNRGQGNTIYF,TGTGCCAGCAACAGGGGGCAAGGAAACACCATATATTTT
TRBJ2-3,NA,TRBD2,TRBV4-2,CASSPPGGGSTDTQYF,TGTGCCAGCAGCCCCCCGGGGGGTGGGAGCACAGATACGCAGTATTTT
TRBJ1-1,NA,NA,TRBV27,CASSLSSGVRAEAFF,TGTGCCAGCAGTTTATCGTCAGGGGTGAGGGCTGAAGCTTTCTTT
TRBJ2-7,NA,NA,TRBV13,CASSLRSSEQYF,TGTGCCAGCAGCTTAAGAAGTAGCGAGCAGTACTTC
TRBJ2-7,NA,TRBD1,TRBV5-6,CASSFGQGSYEQYF,TGTGCCAGCAGCTTCGGACAGGGGTCCTACGAGCAGTACTTC
TRBJ2-5,NA,NA,TRBV4-3,CASSPSGADQETQYF,TGCGCCAGCAGCCCCAGTGGGGCTGACCAAGAGACCCAGTACTTC
TRBJ2-2,NA,NA,TRBV5-1,CASSLVVDRNTGELFF,TGCGCCAGCAGCTTGGTAGTGGACAGAAACACCGGGGAGCTGTTTTTT
TRBJ1-6,NA,TRBD1,TRBV19,CASSGQGDSPLHF,TGTGCCAGTAGCGGACAGGGGGATTCACCCCTCCACTTT
TRBJ1-4,NA,TRBD1,TRBV27,CASSPTRGGSEKLFF,TGTGCCAGCAGTCCCACCAGAGGGGGCTCTGAAAAACTGTTTTTT
TRBJ2-1,NA,NA,TRBV20-1,CSAQFGDEQFF,TGCAGTGCGCAGTTCGGGGATGAGCAGTTCTTC
TRBJ2-5,NA,TRBD1,TRBV29-1,CSVEGTGGRETQYF,TGCAGCGTGGAGGGGACAGGGGGCCGTGAGACCCAGTACTTC
TRBJ2-3,NA,TRBD1,TRBV9,CASSTPGTASTDTQYF,TGTGCCAGCAGCACCCCAGGGACAGCCAGCACAGATACGCAGTATTTT
TRBJ2-5,NA,NA,TRBV5-1,CASSLQLQETQYF,TGCGCCAGCAGCCTACAGTTACAAGAGACCCAGTACTTC
TRBJ2-1,once,TRBD2,TRBV9,CASSVLAGPSSSYNEQFF,TGTGCCAGCAGCGTACTAGCGGGGCCCTCGAGCTCCTACAATGAGCAGTTCTTC